This T cell receptor (beta chain) comes out of a study of T cell responses to AZD1222 COVID-19 vaccine. The CDR3 contains 13 residues. The germline CDR1 and CDR2 sequences are SNHLY and FYNNEI. V dropped 2 bases and J dropped 7 bases, with 9 bases sitting between them. Assay: immunoSEQ multiplex PCR; the TCRdb copy retains only in-frame clones and omits some. The sample carries more than 85,000 clones, more than 75% recorded once. This chain connects TRBV2 to TRBJ1-5; D may be TRBD1 (6 bases). This TCR was sampled from an adult in good health. Sequencing used peripheral blood, obtained on day 0 of AZD1222 vaccination. The CDR3 protein is CASSEQGNQPQHF. Written as DNA, the CDR3 is TGTGCCAGCAGTGAACAGGGGAACCAGCCCCAGCATTTT. Looking up the rest from reference TRBV2 and TRBJ1-5 gives the full variable domain: EPEVTQTPSHQVTQMGQEVILRCVPISNHLYFYWYRQILGQKVEFLVSFYNNEISEKSEIFDDQFSVERPDGSNFTLKIRSTKLEDSAMYFCASSEQGNQPQHFGDGTRLSIL.